Listed below are T cell receptor beta chains from one sample, sequenced in a study of beta chain features in type 1 diabetes. Measured with immunoSEQ multiplex PCR; TCRdb has only the in-frame clones, and not every one. The top ten clones hold 0.05% to 0.07% of a sample with around 500,000 clones, about 30% of them seen once. Sequencing was done on a sample of naive CD4+ T cells from blood. The source is a man aged 18 to 30 in good health. The CDR3 runs from the conserved cysteine through the conserved F or W. The order of the fields is V gene, J gene, D gene, clone size, CDR3 DNA, CDR3 protein. A D gene is named only where the DNA matches it firmly. Clone size is given for some rows only: seen once, a few or many times, or a class if the clone is expanded.

v_call: TRBV7-9; j_call: TRBJ2-3; d_call: TRBD2; clone_size: few; cdr3_nt: TGTGCCAGCAGCTTAGGGGCTAGCGGGAGCCCCGGACGCACAGATACGCAGTATTTT; cdr3_aa: CASSLGASGSPGRTDTQYF
v_call: TRBV19; j_call: TRBJ2-4; d_call: .; clone_size: .; cdr3_nt: TGTGCCAGTAGTTTGGAGAGGAGGGAAGACATTCAGTACTTC; cdr3_aa: CASSLERREDIQYF
v_call: TRBV11-2; j_call: TRBJ2-5; d_call: .; clone_size: few; cdr3_nt: TGTGCCAGCGCGGGAGAGACCCAGTACTTC; cdr3_aa: CASAGETQYF
v_call: TRBV10-3; j_call: TRBJ1-1; d_call: .; clone_size: few; cdr3_nt: TGTGCCATCAGGGGGAACACTGAAGCTTTCTTT; cdr3_aa: CAIRGNTEAFF
v_call: TRBV30; j_call: TRBJ1-4; d_call: .; clone_size: few; cdr3_nt: TGTGCCTGGAGGGCGGGGAGCGCAACTAATGAAAAACTGTTTTTT; cdr3_aa: CAWRAGSATNEKLFF
v_call: TRBV25-1; j_call: TRBJ2-1; d_call: .; clone_size: few; cdr3_nt: TGTGCCAGCAGTGAAGTAGGTCAGGGGTTCTACAATGAGCAGTTCTTC; cdr3_aa: CASSEVGQGFYNEQFF
v_call: TRBV30; j_call: TRBJ1-2; d_call: TRBD1; clone_size: .; cdr3_nt: TGTGCCTGGAGCCCCGGGACAGGGAATGGCTACACCTTC; cdr3_aa: CAWSPGTGNGYTF
v_call: TRBV9; j_call: TRBJ1-4; d_call: TRBD1; clone_size: .; cdr3_nt: TGTGCCAGCAGCGTAGCGGACAGGCGGGGAAAACTGTTTTTT; cdr3_aa: CASSVADRRGKLFF
v_call: TRBV6-6; j_call: TRBJ2-4; d_call: TRBD1; clone_size: .; cdr3_nt: TGTGCCAGCAGTTACGTCGACAGGGGCGAAAACATTCAGTACTTC; cdr3_aa: CASSYVDRGENIQYF
v_call: TRBV23-1; j_call: TRBJ2-2; d_call: .; clone_size: .; cdr3_nt: TGCGCCAGCAGTCAATTCTGGGGGGCTCGCACCGGGGAGCTGTTTTTT; cdr3_aa: CASSQFWGARTGELFF
v_call: TRBV9; j_call: TRBJ1-2; d_call: .; clone_size: few; cdr3_nt: TGTGCCAGCAGCGCGCGCGGGGCAGGGAACAACTATGGCTACACCTTC; cdr3_aa: CASSARGAGNNYGYTF
v_call: TRBV9; j_call: TRBJ2-2; d_call: .; clone_size: .; cdr3_nt: TGTGCCAGCAGCGGGACACCGAACACCGGGGAGCTGTTTTTT; cdr3_aa: CASSGTPNTGELFF
v_call: TRBV25-1; j_call: TRBJ2-5; d_call: TRBD2; clone_size: few; cdr3_nt: TGTGCCAGCACCCTAGCGGGAGATGAGACCCAGTACTTC; cdr3_aa: CASTLAGDETQYF
v_call: TRBV9; j_call: TRBJ2-3; d_call: TRBD1; clone_size: few; cdr3_nt: TGTGCCAGCAGCCCCGGGACAGCAGATACGCAGTATTTT; cdr3_aa: CASSPGTADTQYF
v_call: TRBV29-1; j_call: TRBJ1-1; d_call: .; clone_size: few; cdr3_nt: TGCAGCGTGGTAGAGAACTTCGGGGCTGAAGCTTTCTTT; cdr3_aa: CSVVENFGAEAFF
v_call: TRBV29-1; j_call: TRBJ2-7; d_call: .; clone_size: few; cdr3_nt: TGCAGCGTTGAAGTTGGGCTTTCCGAGCAGTACTTC; cdr3_aa: CSVEVGLSEQYF
v_call: TRBV5-1; j_call: TRBJ2-5; d_call: .; clone_size: .; cdr3_nt: TGCGCCAGCAGCCCCTGGGCGAGAGAGACCCAGTACTTC; cdr3_aa: CASSPWARETQYF
v_call: TRBV7-9; j_call: TRBJ2-5; d_call: .; clone_size: few; cdr3_nt: TGTGCCAGCACAACCCCCGAAAGGGGCCAAGAGACCCAGTACTTC; cdr3_aa: CASTTPERGQETQYF
v_call: TRBV9; j_call: TRBJ2-5; d_call: .; clone_size: few; cdr3_nt: TGTGCCAGCAGCCCTCAGGAGGGGTCGGGGACCCAGTACTTC; cdr3_aa: CASSPQEGSGTQYF
v_call: TRBV30; j_call: TRBJ2-7; d_call: TRBD1; clone_size: few; cdr3_nt: TGTGCCTGGAGTGCGACAGGGATCGAGCAGTACTTC; cdr3_aa: CAWSATGIEQYF
v_call: TRBV11-2; j_call: TRBJ2-1; d_call: TRBD2; clone_size: .; cdr3_nt: TGTGCCAGCAGCTTTTTTGCGGGAGAAAGGAGCAATGAGCAGTTCTTC; cdr3_aa: CASSFFAGERSNEQFF
v_call: TRBV6-6; j_call: TRBJ1-2; d_call: TRBD1; clone_size: few; cdr3_nt: TGTGCCAGCAGAAACCGACAGGGAACAAACTATGGCTACACCTTC; cdr3_aa: CASRNRQGTNYGYTF
v_call: TRBV4-2; j_call: TRBJ1-5; d_call: .; clone_size: .; cdr3_nt: TGTGCCAGCAGCCAAGATCAGAAAGGATTCCTCCAGCCCCAGCATTTT; cdr3_aa: CASSQDQKGFLQPQHF
v_call: TRBV7-9; j_call: TRBJ1-2; d_call: .; clone_size: .; cdr3_nt: TGTGCCAGCAGGCAGGGTGTGGACTATGGCTACACCTTC; cdr3_aa: CASRQGVDYGYTF
v_call: TRBV30; j_call: TRBJ2-1; d_call: .; clone_size: .; cdr3_nt: TGTGCCTGGAGTGCCCGAAAGCAGTTCTTC; cdr3_aa: CAWSARKQFF
v_call: TRBV30; j_call: TRBJ2-7; d_call: TRBD2; clone_size: .; cdr3_nt: TGTGCCTGCCTCTCGGGACTAGCGGGACCCTACGAGCAGTACTTC; cdr3_aa: CACLSGLAGPYEQYF
v_call: TRBV30; j_call: TRBJ2-3; d_call: .; clone_size: .; cdr3_nt: TGTGCCTCCCGACAGACTTTCACAGATACGCAGTATTTT; cdr3_aa: CASRQTFTDTQYF
v_call: TRBV19; j_call: TRBJ1-1; d_call: .; clone_size: few; cdr3_nt: TGTGCCAGTAGTATAGACCGCGGACAGGAAGCTTTCTTT; cdr3_aa: CASSIDRGQEAFF
v_call: TRBV5-4; j_call: TRBJ2-7; d_call: .; clone_size: few; cdr3_nt: TGTGCCAGCAGCCGGGGACGCTACTACGAGCAGTACTTC; cdr3_aa: CASSRGRYYEQYF
v_call: TRBV29-1; j_call: TRBJ1-1; d_call: .; clone_size: few; cdr3_nt: TGCAGCGCGGCGGCAATCGCTGAAGCTTTCTTT; cdr3_aa: CSAAAIAEAFF
v_call: TRBV30; j_call: TRBJ1-2; d_call: .; clone_size: .; cdr3_nt: TGTGCCTGGAGTACCGGGACGGTCGACACCTTC; cdr3_aa: CAWSTGTVDTF
v_call: TRBV7-9; j_call: TRBJ2-7; d_call: TRBD1; clone_size: .; cdr3_nt: TGTGCCAGCAGCAAAACCGGGACAGGCGGCTTGAAGCAGTACTTC; cdr3_aa: CASSKTGTGGLKQYF
v_call: TRBV14; j_call: TRBJ2-7; d_call: TRBD2; clone_size: .; cdr3_nt: TGTGCCAGCAGCCGGGGACTAGCGTCTACCAAGCAGTACTTC; cdr3_aa: CASSRGLASTKQYF
v_call: TRBV5-1; j_call: TRBJ2-1; d_call: .; clone_size: .; cdr3_nt: TGCGCCAGCAGCTTGCAGGCAGATTCCTACAATGAGCAGTTCTTC; cdr3_aa: CASSLQADSYNEQFF
v_call: TRBV29-1; j_call: TRBJ2-7; d_call: .; clone_size: few; cdr3_nt: TGCAGCGTTGCGGGGCAGGGGACCTACGAGCAGTACTTC; cdr3_aa: CSVAGQGTYEQYF
v_call: TRBV9; j_call: TRBJ2-7; d_call: .; clone_size: .; cdr3_nt: TGTGCCAGCAGCGTAGAGTCGGGAGCCTACGAGCAGTACTTC; cdr3_aa: CASSVESGAYEQYF
v_call: TRBV10-3; j_call: TRBJ2-5; d_call: .; clone_size: .; cdr3_nt: TGTGCCATCAGTGAGTCTGCGGTCCAAGAGACCCAGTACTTC; cdr3_aa: CAISESAVQETQYF
v_call: TRBV30; j_call: TRBJ2-1; d_call: .; clone_size: few; cdr3_nt: TGTGCCTGGAGTGTAGCCGATGAGCAGTTCTTC; cdr3_aa: CAWSVADEQFF
v_call: TRBV5-1; j_call: TRBJ2-7; d_call: .; clone_size: .; cdr3_nt: TGCGCCAGCAGCTTGGGGGACGACTCCTACGAGCAGTACTTC; cdr3_aa: CASSLGDDSYEQYF
v_call: TRBV7-2; j_call: TRBJ1-1; d_call: .; clone_size: few; cdr3_nt: TGTGCCAGCAGCTTGCGCACAGGGTATGGTGCTTTCTTT; cdr3_aa: CASSLRTGYGAFF
v_call: TRBV14; j_call: TRBJ2-1; d_call: TRBD2; clone_size: .; cdr3_nt: TGTGCCAGCAGCCAAAGAGTGTTGAGGGAGGGCCAGAATGAGCAGTTCTTC; cdr3_aa: CASSQRVLREGQNEQFF
v_call: TRBV5-4; j_call: TRBJ2-1; d_call: TRBD2; clone_size: .; cdr3_nt: TGTGCCAGCAGCCTAACGATTACTAGCGGCAATGAGCAGTTCTTC; cdr3_aa: CASSLTITSGNEQFF
v_call: TRBV7-2; j_call: TRBJ2-1; d_call: .; clone_size: .; cdr3_nt: TGTGCCAGCAGCTTAGGTACTAGAGCCGACAATGAGCAGTTCTTC; cdr3_aa: CASSLGTRADNEQFF
v_call: TRBV7-9; j_call: TRBJ2-4; d_call: .; clone_size: .; cdr3_nt: TGTGCCAGCAGCTTAGTGAGCGGAAAAAACATTCAGTACTTC; cdr3_aa: CASSLVSGKNIQYF
v_call: TRBV19; j_call: TRBJ1-1; d_call: TRBD1; clone_size: .; cdr3_nt: TGTGCCAGTAGTATGGTCGTCAGGGGGACTGAAGCTTTCTTT; cdr3_aa: CASSMVVRGTEAFF
v_call: TRBV6-6; j_call: TRBJ2-5; d_call: TRBD1; clone_size: .; cdr3_nt: TGTGCCAGCAGTTTAACAGGGGTACAAGAGACCCAGTACTTC; cdr3_aa: CASSLTGVQETQYF
v_call: TRBV23-1; j_call: TRBJ2-7; d_call: TRBD1; clone_size: once; cdr3_nt: TGCGCCAGCAGTCAATCGGGGACAGGGACCTCCTACGAGCAGTACTTC; cdr3_aa: CASSQSGTGTSYEQYF
v_call: TRBV7-9; j_call: TRBJ2-1; d_call: TRBD1; clone_size: .; cdr3_nt: TGTGCCAGCTGGACAGGGGGCGACCAGTTCTTC; cdr3_aa: CASWTGGDQFF
v_call: TRBV9; j_call: TRBJ2-3; d_call: .; clone_size: .; cdr3_nt: TGTGCCAGCAGCACTCAGACGCAGTATTTT; cdr3_aa: CASSTQTQYF
v_call: TRBV13; j_call: TRBJ2-4; d_call: .; clone_size: few; cdr3_nt: TGTGCCAGCAGTAACCTCGGGACGGGTGACATTCAGTACTTC; cdr3_aa: CASSNLGTGDIQYF
v_call: TRBV5-6; j_call: TRBJ1-5; d_call: .; clone_size: few; cdr3_nt: TGTGCCAGCAGCTTGGGGGGAACAGCTAATCAGCCCCAGCATTTT; cdr3_aa: CASSLGGTANQPQHF
v_call: TRBV30; j_call: TRBJ2-1; d_call: .; clone_size: few; cdr3_nt: TGTGCCTGGAGTGTAAATTCCCATTACAATGAGCAGTTCTTC; cdr3_aa: CAWSVNSHYNEQFF
v_call: TRBV2; j_call: TRBJ1-4; d_call: TRBD1; clone_size: few; cdr3_nt: TGTGCCAGCAGTGGACAGGGGATGGAAAAACTGTTTTTT; cdr3_aa: CASSGQGMEKLFF
v_call: TRBV1; j_call: TRBJ2-3; d_call: .; clone_size: few; cdr3_nt: TGCACCAGCAGCCAAGATGAGACAGATACGCAGTATTTT; cdr3_aa: CTSSQDETDTQYF
v_call: TRBV4-3; j_call: TRBJ1-2; d_call: .; clone_size: few; cdr3_nt: TGCGCCAGCAGCCAAGATCAGGGCTCCTATGGCTACACCTTC; cdr3_aa: CASSQDQGSYGYTF